This is a list of T cell receptor beta chains from one sample in a study of blood T cell repertoires in COVID-19. Generated by immunoSEQ multiplex PCR, the TCRdb table keeps only in-frame clones and is missing some. The table lists tens of thousands of clones, 70% to 90% of them singletons. Sample: peripheral blood. Receptor source: a woman in her 70s with acute or convalescent COVID-19. Both conserved end residues are part of each CDR3. Fields, in order: J gene, D gene, V gene, CDR3 protein. D genes are given only for firm matches.

J gene: TRBJ1-5; D gene: TRBD1; V gene: TRBV3-1/TRBV3-2; CDR3 protein: CASSGGQGNQPQHF
J gene: TRBJ2-7; D gene: .; V gene: TRBV9; CDR3 protein: CASSVGPKSDYSYEQYF
J gene: TRBJ2-2; D gene: .; V gene: TRBV27; CDR3 protein: CASSLSSWPGELFF
J gene: TRBJ1-1; D gene: TRBD1; V gene: TRBV5-1; CDR3 protein: CASSSRQGTGTEAFF
J gene: TRBJ2-1; D gene: .; V gene: TRBV5-1; CDR3 protein: CASSLDPGNNEQFF
J gene: TRBJ2-3; D gene: .; V gene: TRBV5-1; CDR3 protein: CASSLGESTDTQYF
J gene: TRBJ2-7; D gene: TRBD1; V gene: TRBV29-1; CDR3 protein: CSVWSGTGYEQYF
J gene: TRBJ2-5; D gene: TRBD2; V gene: TRBV27; CDR3 protein: CASSPRTSGSETQYF
J gene: TRBJ1-4; D gene: .; V gene: TRBV9; CDR3 protein: CASSVEYGSSEKLFF
J gene: TRBJ2-1; D gene: TRBD1; V gene: TRBV15; CDR3 protein: CATSRVWDRGYNEQFF
J gene: TRBJ2-2; D gene: TRBD1; V gene: TRBV5-1; CDR3 protein: CASSSDRGSRELFF
J gene: TRBJ1-2; D gene: TRBD1; V gene: TRBV18; CDR3 protein: CASSLINQGAQNYGYTF